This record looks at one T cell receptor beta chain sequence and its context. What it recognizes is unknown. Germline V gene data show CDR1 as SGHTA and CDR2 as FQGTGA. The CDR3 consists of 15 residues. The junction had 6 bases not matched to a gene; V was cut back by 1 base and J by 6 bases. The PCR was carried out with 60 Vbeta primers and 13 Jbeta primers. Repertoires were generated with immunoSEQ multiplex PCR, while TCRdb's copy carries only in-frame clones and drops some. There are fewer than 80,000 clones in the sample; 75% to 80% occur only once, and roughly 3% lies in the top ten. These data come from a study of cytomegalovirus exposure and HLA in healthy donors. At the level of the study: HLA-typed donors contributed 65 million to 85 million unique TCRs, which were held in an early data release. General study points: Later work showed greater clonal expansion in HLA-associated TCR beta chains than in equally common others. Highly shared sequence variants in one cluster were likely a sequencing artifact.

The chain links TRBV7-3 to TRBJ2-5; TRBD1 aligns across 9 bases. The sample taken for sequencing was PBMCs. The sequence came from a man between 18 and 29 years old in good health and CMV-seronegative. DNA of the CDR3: TGTGCCAGCAGCTTAATTGGGACAGGGATTCAGACCCAGTACTTC. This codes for CASSLIGTGIQTQYF.